One sample yielded the 14 T cell receptor beta chains listed below, sequenced in a study of early T cells in non-severe SARS-CoV-2 infection. TCRdb used MiXCR to reprocess the 5' RACE reads, holding one entry per CDR3 protein. The repertoire holds approximately 27,000 distinct CDR3 sequences, with 9.5% to 10% as singletons. Material for sequencing was whole blood. Receptors were obtained from an adult who was a healthcare worker with PCR-confirmed SARS-CoV-2 infection or an uninfected control (not recorded which).

This clonotype was observed a handful of times. The chain combines TRBV3-1 with TRBJ1-2, with unresolved D. This CDR3 region has 19 residues. Looked up from germline, CDR1 is LGHDT and CDR2 is YNNKEL (reference sequence). With 0 bases removed from V and 0 bases from J, the gap between germline ends came to 20 bases. The CDR3 bases are TGTGCCAGCAGCCAAGAGGGCGGAGCCAGAGTTCAGCCTAACTATGGCTACACCTTC. The encoded protein is CASSQEGGARVQPNYGYTF. Based on the CDR3 plus reference TRBV3-1 and TRBJ1-2, the full variable domain is DTAVSQTPKYLVTQMGNDKSIKCEQNLGHDTMYWYKQDSKKFLKIMFSYNNKELIINETVPNRFSPKSPDKAHLNLHINSLELGDSAVYFCASSQEGGARVQPNYGYTFGSGTRLTVV.

This clonotype was counted ten times or more. The gene calls are TRBV24-1 and TRBJ2-5; D is possibly TRBD1 (5 bases). The V gene's germline CDR1 is KGHDR and CDR2 SFDVKD. V dropped 2 bases and J dropped 2 bases, with 8 bases sitting between them. The CDR3 has 14 amino acids. CDR3 amino acids: CATSDSGLQETQYF. The CDR3 nucleotides are TGTGCCACCAGTGATTCAGGGCTTCAAGAGACCCAGTACTTC.

In DNA form, the CDR3 reads TGTGCCAGCAGCCAACCGGGTAATGAAAAACTGTTTTTT. Translating gives CASSQPGNEKLFF. This chain joins TRBV3-1 and TRBJ1-4; D ambiguous. The CDR3 length is 13 residues. The V end was cut by 2 bases, the J end by 4 bases, with 5 bases between. Per the germline V gene, CDR1 is LGHDT and CDR2 is YNNKEL (reference sequence).

This clonotype has at least ten counts. This chain joins TRBV19 and TRBJ2-2; possibly TRBD1 for D (6 bases). CDR1 and CDR2 from the germline V gene are LNHDA and SQIVND (reference sequence). The CDR3 spans 17 residues. V lost 7 bases and J 6 bases, leaving 24 bases between the germline ends. The CDR3 nucleotides are TGTGCCAGTATCGGCTATGGGGCAGGGGTTGACTCCGGGGAGCTGTTTTTT. Its translation: CASIGYGAGVDSGELFF.

The V call is TRBV29-1, the J call TRBJ2-1; 10 bases match TRBD2. Germline V gives CDR1 SQVTM, CDR2 ANQGSEA. This CDR3 contains 13 residues. V trimming: 8 bases; J trimming: 8 bases; junction bases outside the gene matches: 9. The DNA of the CDR3 is TGCAGCTTACTAGCGGGGTTTTCGGATGAGCAGTTCTTC. It is translated as CSLLAGFSDEQFF.

This clonotype was counted ten times or more. The rearrangement joins TRBV9 to TRBJ2-2; possibly TRBD2 for D (6 bases). CDR1 is SGDLS, CDR2 YYNGEE, per germline. CDR3 length equals 16 residues. Trimming took 0 bases from V and 3 from J, leaving 12 bases between them. As DNA, the CDR3 is TGTGCCAGCAGCGTAGCGGCGGGGTTGGACACCGGGGAGCTGTTTTTT. It encodes CASSVAAGLDTGELFF.

This chain uses TRBV5-5 with TRBJ2-7, with 10 positions matching TRBD1. The germline V gene encodes CDR1 SGHKS and CDR2 YYEKEE (reference sequence). This CDR3 has 15 amino acids. V dropped 2 bases and J dropped 4; count of bases not matched to a gene: 6. The CDR3 protein is CASSLPGTGVYEQYF. The CDR3 DNA is TGTGCCAGCAGCTTACCCGGGACAGGGGTTTACGAGCAGTACTTC.

In this sample, this clonotype turned up a few times. V and J are TRBV1 and TRBJ2-7. TRBV1 counts as a pseudogene. The CDR3 length is 13 residues. This CDR3 reads CTSSQDTVGEQYF. In nucleotides, the CDR3 is TGCACCAGCAGCCAAGATACAGTGGGCGAGCAGTACTTC.

This clonotype was recorded many times. The V and J genes are TRBV7-9 and TRBJ1-6; maybe TRBD1 (5 bases). V was clipped by 5 bases and J by 10 bases, with 15 bases between them. Germline-derived CDR1 and CDR2 are SEHNR and FQNEAQ (reference sequence). The CDR3 has 14 residues. Here the CDR3 DNA reads TGTGCCAGCAGCCGGACCGGGGCTGGATCACCCCTCCACTTT. This encodes CASSRTGAGSPLHF.

The gene calls are TRBV6-1 and TRBJ2-3; D is ambiguous. The V end was cut by 2 bases, the J end by 1 base, with 10 bases between. The germline CDR1 and CDR2 sequences are MNHNS and SASEGT. The CDR3 has 15 residues. CDR3 sequence: CASSEFRTRTDTQYF. The CDR3 DNA reads TGTGCCAGCAGTGAATTCCGGACCCGCACAGATACGCAGTATTTT.

The chain combines TRBV24-1 with TRBJ2-7, with TRBD1 identical over 9 bases. The CDR3 totals 15 residues. Per germline, CDR1 KGHDR and CDR2 SFDVKD. V lost 5 bases, J lost 2 bases, and 6 bases stayed unmatched. The CDR3 sequence: CATSAGQGSTYEQYF. Written as DNA, the CDR3 is TGTGCCACCAGTGCGGGACAGGGATCAACCTACGAGCAGTACTTC.

In its sample, this clonotype was seen many times. The J gene is TRBJ1-1, the V gene TRBV6-5; D is uncertain. The CDR3 length is 14 residues. V gave up 7 bases and J gave up 2 bases, with 14 bases separating them. Germline CDR1 reads MNHEY; CDR2 reads SVGAGI. CDR3 nucleotide sequence: TGTGCCAGCATAAGGGTAGGCGCCAACACTGAAGCTTTCTTT. It translates to CASIRVGANTEAFF.

This clonotype was found many times. The chain has TRBV7-8 and TRBJ2-7, with D possibly matching TRBD2 (7 bases). The germline V gene has CDR1 SGHVS and CDR2 FQNEAQ. Trimming stripped 6 bases from V and 7 bases from J, with 22 bases between. This CDR3 comprises 15 residues. CDR3 sequence: CASRPRGGGTGEQYF. DNA for the CDR3: TGTGCCAGCAGGCCTAGGGGGGGAGGCACAGGGGAGCAGTACTTC.

This clonotype was found many times. The chain couples TRBV20-1 to TRBJ1-2; TRBD1 matches at 7 bases. CDR3 length: 13 amino acids. V was pared by 5 bases and J by 8 bases, with 11 bases of the junction left unmatched. Germline CDR1 is DFQATT and CDR2 is SNEGSKA (reference sequence). Here the CDR3 DNA reads TGCAGTGCTCACCTTATAGGGGGCGAGGGCTACACCTTC. Encoded protein: CSAHLIGGEGYTF.